These 21 T cell receptor beta chains were sequenced from one sample in a study of cytomegalovirus exposure and HLA in healthy donors. Libraries were prepared by immunoSEQ multiplex PCR; TCRdb keeps only in-frame clonotypes and omits some of them. The sample consists of some 130,000 clones, around 93% of them appearing once. Material: PBMCs. The source is a young man in good health and CMV-seropositive.

The chain combines TRBV7-6 with TRBJ2-5; 10 bases line up with TRBD2. The CDR3 extends over 19 amino acids. With 0 bases clipped from V and 0 bases from J, the junction kept 10 bases outside the gene matches. CDR1 SGHVS and CDR2 FNYEAQ come from the germline V gene. The CDR3 sequence: CASSLASRTSGKYQETQYF. The CDR3 DNA sequence: TGTGCCAGCAGCTTAGCTTCCCGGACTAGCGGAAAGTACCAAGAGACCCAGTACTTC.

The DNA for the CDR3 is TGTGCCAGCAGCGGAAGACAGGGGGTCACCGCGGGGGATAACACTGAAGCTTTCTTT. Translation: CASSGRQGVTAGDNTEAFF. The chain recombines TRBV9 with TRBJ1-1, with TRBD1 matching over 9 bases. CDR1 SGDLS and CDR2 YYNGEE come from the germline V gene. V gave up 3 bases and J gave up 2 bases; unmatched junction bases: 17. This CDR3 spans 19 amino acids.

The V and J genes are TRBV4-2 and TRBJ2-2; TRBD2 matches 12 bases. The CDR3 sequence is 19 residues long. The trim removed 0 bases at V and 3 bases at J, leaving 8 bases unmatched. The germline gives CDR1 LGHNA, CDR2 YNFKEQ. The CDR3 sequence: CASSQEGTSGRVYTGELFF. The CDR3 DNA reads as TGTGCCAGCAGCCAAGAGGGGACTAGCGGGCGGGTGTACACCGGGGAGCTGTTTTTT.

This chain connects TRBV18 to TRBJ2-3; 11 bases line up with TRBD1. This CDR3 is 17 amino acids long. V lost 3 bases and J lost 5; bases outside the gene matches: 10. The V gene's germline CDR1 is KGHSH and CDR2 LQKENI. CDR3 residues: CASSPRSGQGAVDTQYF. The CDR3, as DNA: TGTGCCAGCTCACCCCGATCCGGACAGGGGGCGGTAGATACGCAGTATTTT.

This clone was counted a single time. The J gene is TRBJ1-3, the V gene TRBV2, with no clear D. Trimming shortened V by 6 bases and J by 0 bases, and 6 bases separated the two germline ends. Germline V gene sequence: CDR1 SNHLY, CDR2 FYNNEI. This CDR3 contains 13 residues. In nucleotides, the CDR3 is TGTGCCAGCAGAAAGAGCTCTGGAAACACCATATATTTT. Translated, it gives CASRKSSGNTIYF.

CDR3 protein: CASSRRQGDVYEQYF. The CDR3 DNA follows: TGCGCCAGCAGCCGCCGACAGGGGGATGTATACGAGCAGTACTTC. The V and J genes are TRBV4-1 and TRBJ2-7; 9 positions agree with TRBD1. The V and J ends lost 4 bases and 4 bases, in that order; junction bases with no gene match: 8. The CDR3 contains 15 residues. Germline CDR1 reads MGHRA; CDR2 reads YSYEKL.

This clone was picked up one time. The J gene is TRBJ2-7, the V gene TRBV4-2; 8 bases fit TRBD1. In germline, CDR1 is LGHNA, CDR2 YNFKEQ. Trimming removed 4 bases from V and 6 bases from J; junction bases left unmatched: 11. CDR3 length: 15 amino acids. The CDR3 reads CASSRDGTGLVEQYF. In DNA form, the CDR3 reads TGTGCCAGCAGCCGCGATGGGACAGGTCTAGTCGAGCAGTACTTC.

The chain links TRBV28 to TRBJ2-1, with 12 bases fitting TRBD2. After removal of 6 bases from V and 1 base from J, the junction contained 4 bases not matched to a gene. CDR1 is MDHEN and CDR2 is SYDVKM in the germline V gene. This CDR3 is built from 16 residues. The CDR3, as DNA: TGTGCCAGCAGCAACGGACTAGCGGGGTCCTACAATGAGCAGTTCTTC. Protein sequence: CASSNGLAGSYNEQFF.

A remark on this clone: Other DNA sequences in this specimen translate into the identical CDR3. J is TRBJ2-7 and V is TRBV5-1, with 7 bases lining up with TRBD1. The CDR3 covers 14 residues. The germline V gene has CDR1 SGHRS and CDR2 YFSETQ. Losses at the gene ends were 2 bases for V and 0 bases for J; bases not matched to a gene: 2. CDR3 DNA: TGCGCCAGCAGCTTCAGGACAGGCTCCTACGAGCAGTACTTC. Protein sequence: CASSFRTGSYEQYF.

The rearrangement links TRBV6-1 to TRBJ2-3; D possibly corresponds to TRBD2 (6 bases). Trimming removed 11 bases from V and 3 bases from J, with 18 bases in between. The CDR3 totals 14 residues. CDR1 is MNHNS, CDR2 SASEGT, per germline. In nucleotides, the CDR3 is TGTGCCGCCTCGGAACTAGGGAGGACAGATACGCAGTATTTT. It specifies CAASELGRTDTQYF.

The chain carries TRBV2 and TRBJ1-3; perhaps TRBD1 as D (6 bases). The CDR3 sequence is 13 residues long. Germline V gives CDR1 SNHLY, CDR2 FYNNEI. Trimming stripped 5 bases from V and 3 bases from J, with 8 bases between. The CDR3 protein is CASSPGVGNTIYF. CDR3 bases: TGTGCCAGCAGTCCAGGGGTTGGAAACACCATATATTTT.

The count of this clone is one. The chain recombines TRBV30 with TRBJ1-1, with TRBD1 as a possible D gene (6 bases). V lost 1 base and J 4 bases, leaving 16 bases between the germline ends. The CDR3 consists of 15 residues. CDR1 is GTSNPN, CDR2 SVGIG, per germline (reference sequence). The chain's CDR3 is CAWSAPRTASTEAFF. CDR3 bases: TGTGCCTGGAGTGCTCCTAGGACAGCCAGCACTGAAGCTTTCTTT.

The genes are TRBV28 and TRBJ1-3, with 10 bases lining up with TRBD1. Germline CDR1 is MDHEN and CDR2 is SYDVKM. CDR3 length equals 15 residues. V gave up 6 bases and J gave up 10 bases; unmatched junction bases: 12. The CDR3: CASSSGTGEFNTIYF. CDR3 sequence (DNA): TGTGCCAGCAGCTCCGGGACAGGGGAGTTTAATACCATATATTTT.

This clone was counted between two and nine times. The rearrangement links TRBV6-1 to TRBJ1-5; D is perhaps TRBD1 (6 bases). The CDR3 has 15 residues. Germline lookup yields CDR1 MNHNS and CDR2 SASEGT. V was trimmed by 6 bases and J by 7 bases, leaving 19 bases between them. The CDR3 here is CASREWDIPSQPQHF. As DNA, the CDR3 is TGTGCCAGCAGAGAATGGGACATACCGTCCCAGCCCCAGCATTTT.

The rearrangement uses TRBV28 and TRBJ1-4; 7 bases are shared with TRBD1. The CDR3 consists of 15 residues. Per germline, CDR1 MDHEN and CDR2 SYDVKM. Losses at the gene ends were 8 bases for V and 4 bases for J; bases not matched to a gene: 10. The CDR3 protein is CASGDREAGNEKLFF. The CDR3 coding sequence is TGTGCCAGCGGCGACAGGGAGGCGGGTAATGAAAAACTGTTTTTT.

This chain joins TRBV5-5 and TRBJ2-7; maybe TRBD2 (6 bases). The CDR3 spans 14 residues. Looked up from germline, CDR1 is SGHKS and CDR2 is YYEKEE (reference sequence). Between the trimmed V and J ends, which lost 2 bases and 2 bases, there was a span of 11 bases. CDR3 loop: CASSLGGSPYEQYF. The CDR3 DNA follows: TGTGCCAGCAGCTTAGGAGGGTCCCCCTACGAGCAGTACTTC.

This sequence joins TRBV27 and TRBJ2-3, with TRBD1 identical over 8 bases. Germline CDR1 reads MNHEY; CDR2 reads SMNVEV (reference sequence). This CDR3 has 15 amino acids. The J segment lost 2 bases and the V segment lost 6 bases, leaving 7 bases of the junction unmatched. CDR3 amino acids: CASSQTGDVTDTQYF. Written as DNA, the CDR3 is TGTGCCAGCAGCCAGACAGGGGACGTCACAGATACGCAGTATTTT.

The CDR3 reads CASSQWTGNNQPQHF. In DNA, the CDR3 is TGCGCCAGCAGCCAATGGACAGGGAACAATCAGCCCCAGCATTTT. The chain uses TRBV4-1 and TRBJ1-5, with TRBD1 matching over 8 bases. The ends lost 2 bases at V and 3 bases at J; junction bases unmatched: 3. CDR3 length: 15 residues. In germline, CDR1 is MGHRA, CDR2 YSYEKL.

This chain uses TRBV2 with TRBJ1-4; TRBD1 is a possible D gene (5 bases). The CDR3 runs 14 residues. The germline V and J ends were trimmed by 4 bases and 4 bases, with 10 bases remaining between them. Germline V gene data show CDR1 as SNHLY and CDR2 as FYNNEI. CDR3 bases: TGTGCCAGCAGTGTCCAGGGAATTAATGAAAAACTGTTTTTT. Its translation is CASSVQGINEKLFF.

The J gene is TRBJ2-2, the V gene TRBV5-1; D uncertain. Per germline, CDR1 SGHRS and CDR2 YFSETQ. V was shortened by 4 bases and J by 1 base, with 14 bases between the two germline ends. The CDR3 extends over 16 amino acids. DNA of the CDR3: TGCGCCAGCAGCACCGACACCTATTTGAACACCGGGGAGCTGTTTTTT. Encoded protein: CASSTDTYLNTGELFF.

The chain employs TRBV12-5 and TRBJ2-3; possible D gene TRBD2, 5 bases. The CDR3 runs to 18 residues. V was shortened by 3 bases and J by 3 bases, with 22 bases between the two germline ends. The V gene's germline CDR1 is LGHNT and CDR2 FRNRAP. This chain's CDR3 is CASGFGPSSGGSTDTQYF. The CDR3 DNA follows: TGTGCTAGTGGTTTTGGTCCCAGCAGTGGCGGGTCGACAGATACGCAGTATTTT.